This T cell receptor (beta chain) stems from a study of blood T cell repertoires in COVID-19. This clone was found once. In germline, CDR1 is SEHNR, CDR2 FQNEAQ (reference sequence). V shed 3 bases and J shed 5 bases, with 8 bases lying between them. The CDR3 covers 12 residues. Profiling relied on immunoSEQ multiplex PCR, and the TCRdb table lists in-frame clones only, not all of them. The sample lists 250,000 to 300,000 clones; just over 85% were seen once. The source of this sequence is a man younger than 35 who had recovered from COVID-19. Sequencing used PBMCs or T cells enriched from blood (not recorded which). The rearrangement links TRBV7-9 to TRBJ2-7; D is uncertain. The CDR3 sequence: CASSLRSHEQYF. In DNA form, the CDR3 reads TGTGCCAGCAGCTTGAGGTCCCACGAGCAGTACTTC.